Listed below are T cell receptor beta chains from one sample, sequenced in a study of lymphopenia after photon versus proton radiotherapy. Clones were sequenced by immunoSEQ multiplex PCR, and TCRdb holds only the in-frame ones, with some missing. Of around 66,000 clones in the sample, around 87% are singletons; the top ten hold approximately 2%. The sample consisted of peripheral blood, taken from a patient treated with photon-based radiotherapy. These receptors all stem from a man in his forties with gastric cancer. CDR3s include the opening cysteine and the closing phenylalanine or tryptophan. The order of the fields is CDR3 protein, CDR3 DNA, J gene, D gene, clone size, V gene. The D gene is left open where the match is weak. A clone size is listed for some rows: how often the clone was seen (once, few, many), or a class if it is expanded.

cdr3_aa: CASSPTGVRTDTQYF; cdr3_nt: TGTGCCAGCAGCCCCACAGGGGTGCGGACAGATACGCAGTATTTT; j_call: TRBJ2-3; d_call: TRBD1; clone_size: .; v_call: TRBV7-2
cdr3_aa: CASSRLRLTGELFF; cdr3_nt: TGTGCCAGCAGCCGCCTGCGGCTCACCGGGGAGCTGTTTTTT; j_call: TRBJ2-2; d_call: .; clone_size: .; v_call: TRBV5-6
cdr3_aa: CARRASYFRAGGDEKLFF; cdr3_nt: TGTGCCCGTAGAGCCTCCTATTTCAGGGCGGGAGGGGATGAAAAACTGTTTTTT; j_call: TRBJ1-4; d_call: .; clone_size: .; v_call: TRBV12-1
cdr3_aa: CASRGQPQHF; cdr3_nt: TGTGCCAGCAGGGGCCAGCCCCAGCATTTT; j_call: TRBJ1-5; d_call: .; clone_size: .; v_call: TRBV6-5
cdr3_aa: CASSLAGTNTGELFF; cdr3_nt: TGTGCCAGCAGCCTCGCGGGGACGAACACCGGGGAGCTGTTTTTT; j_call: TRBJ2-2; d_call: .; clone_size: .; v_call: TRBV9
cdr3_aa: CASSQGVAGSSYEQYF; cdr3_nt: TGTGCCAGCAGCCAAGGGGTCGCGGGTAGCTCCTACGAGCAGTACTTC; j_call: TRBJ2-7; d_call: .; clone_size: .; v_call: TRBV4-2
cdr3_aa: CASSARDGSSYEQYF; cdr3_nt: TGTGCCAGCAGCGCCCGGGACGGAAGCTCCTACGAGCAGTACTTC; j_call: TRBJ2-7; d_call: .; clone_size: .; v_call: TRBV5-4
cdr3_aa: CASSLGLGTGYYNEQFF; cdr3_nt: TGTGCCAGCAGCTTAGGGCTCGGGACAGGATACTACAATGAGCAGTTCTTC; j_call: TRBJ2-1; d_call: TRBD1; clone_size: .; v_call: TRBV7-9
cdr3_aa: CAQKEAEGTDTQYF; cdr3_nt: TGTGCCCAAAAGGAGGCAGAGGGCACAGATACGCAGTATTTT; j_call: TRBJ2-3; d_call: .; clone_size: .; v_call: TRBV2
cdr3_aa: CASIPSGTNKETQYF; cdr3_nt: TGTGCCAGCATCCCGTCCGGGACTAATAAAGAGACCCAGTACTTC; j_call: TRBJ2-5; d_call: TRBD2; clone_size: .; v_call: TRBV7-8
cdr3_aa: CAWSRDRVDTEAFF; cdr3_nt: TGTGCCTGGAGCAGAGACAGGGTGGACACTGAAGCTTTCTTT; j_call: TRBJ1-1; d_call: TRBD1; clone_size: .; v_call: TRBV30
cdr3_aa: CASSLVVEQYF; cdr3_nt: TGTGCCAGCAGCTTGGTGGTAGAACAGTACTTC; j_call: TRBJ2-7; d_call: .; clone_size: .; v_call: TRBV5-5
cdr3_aa: CASSPGQVQQYF; cdr3_nt: TGTGCCAGCTCACCGGGACAGGTACAGCAGTACTTC; j_call: TRBJ2-7; d_call: TRBD1; clone_size: .; v_call: TRBV18
cdr3_aa: CASSLAWGTHEQYF; cdr3_nt: TGCGCCAGCAGCTTGGCCTGGGGGACCCACGAGCAGTACTTC; j_call: TRBJ2-7; d_call: .; clone_size: .; v_call: TRBV5-1
cdr3_aa: CASSERFERPYEQYF; cdr3_nt: TGTGCCAGCAGCGAGCGATTTGAGCGCCCGTACGAGCAGTACTTC; j_call: TRBJ2-7; d_call: .; clone_size: once; v_call: TRBV14
cdr3_aa: CASGAGQGRPDTQYF; cdr3_nt: TGTGCTAGTGGAGCTGGACAGGGGAGGCCAGATACGCAGTATTTT; j_call: TRBJ2-3; d_call: TRBD1; clone_size: .; v_call: TRBV12-5
cdr3_aa: CASSDGGATNEKLFF; cdr3_nt: TGCGCCAGCAGCGACGGGGGGGCAACTAATGAAAAACTGTTTTTT; j_call: TRBJ1-4; d_call: .; clone_size: .; v_call: TRBV4-3
cdr3_aa: CAIKSSGGARTDTQYF; cdr3_nt: TGTGCCATCAAATCCAGCGGGGGGGCCCGCACAGATACGCAGTATTTT; j_call: TRBJ2-3; d_call: TRBD2; clone_size: .; v_call: TRBV10-3
cdr3_aa: CASSFSGDHSNQPQHF; cdr3_nt: TGTGCCAGCAGCTTTTCAGGGGACCATAGCAATCAGCCCCAGCATTTT; j_call: TRBJ1-5; d_call: .; clone_size: .; v_call: TRBV7-2
cdr3_aa: CASSYSAGQGIYEQYF; cdr3_nt: TGTGCCAGCAGTTACTCCGCGGGACAGGGGATCTACGAGCAGTACTTC; j_call: TRBJ2-7; d_call: TRBD1; clone_size: .; v_call: TRBV6-5
cdr3_aa: CAWKDPGRLIYGYTF; cdr3_nt: TGTGCCTGGAAGGACCCGGGCAGGCTGATCTATGGCTACACCTTC; j_call: TRBJ1-2; d_call: .; clone_size: .; v_call: TRBV30
cdr3_aa: CATMQSNYGYTF; cdr3_nt: TGTGCCACCATGCAGTCTAACTATGGCTACACCTTC; j_call: TRBJ1-2; d_call: .; clone_size: .; v_call: TRBV25-1
cdr3_aa: CASSPGTDWRNYGYTF; cdr3_nt: TGCGCCAGCAGCCCTGGGACCGATTGGCGAAACTATGGCTACACCTTC; j_call: TRBJ1-2; d_call: .; clone_size: .; v_call: TRBV5-1